The 22 T cell receptor beta chains presented below share a single source sample, sequenced in a study of Graves' ophthalmopathy and Graves' hyperthyroidism. As the template, RNA transcripts were used to amplify TCR beta CDR3 regions. Investigators did first-round RT-PCR with HTBI primers, then second-round multiplex PCR. TCRdb ran MiXCR on the multiplex PCR reads and lists one entry per CDR3 protein. The table lists about 620,000 distinct CDR3 sequences, 22% of them singletons. Sequenced: peripheral blood. Every receptor here comes from a woman under 30 with stable Graves' hyperthyroidism. Some clones in this sample may be carry-over from other donors' samples.

This clonotype was observed at least ten times. The chain links TRBV6-1 to TRBJ2-5; possibly TRBD1 for D (5 bases). V shed 2 bases and J shed 1 base, with 14 bases lying between them. Looked up from germline, CDR1 is MNHNS and CDR2 is SASEGT. The CDR3 consists of 16 residues. The CDR3 here is CASSETRQLSQETQYF. The CDR3 DNA follows: TGTGCCAGCAGTGAAACCCGACAGCTCTCCCAAGAGACCCAGTACTTC.

This clonotype was observed at least ten times. This chain uses TRBV2 with TRBJ1-1, with a possible D match to TRBD1 (5 bases). Deletions cut 6 bases from V and 1 base from J, with 9 bases between. The germline V gene encodes CDR1 SNHLY and CDR2 FYNNEI. The CDR3 is 13 amino acids. As DNA, the CDR3 is TGTGCCAGCAGGGGCACAGGGAACACTGAAGCTTTCTTT. It codes for CASRGTGNTEAFF. Full variable domain (missing parts from reference TRBV2 and TRBJ1-1): EPEVTQTPSHQVTQMGQEVILRCVPISNHLYFYWYRQILGQKVEFLVSFYNNEISEKSEIFDDQFSVERPDGSNFTLKIRSTKLEDSAMYFCASRGTGNTEAFFGQGTRLTVV.

This clonotype was counted ten times or more. V usage is TRBV12-3 or TRBV12-4 and J usage is TRBJ2-2, with a possible D match to TRBD1 (6 bases). V lost 7 bases to trimming and J lost 1 base, with 16 bases between them. This CDR3 has 16 amino acids. The CDR3 DNA follows: TGTGCCAGCACCCCACGCGACAGGCTGAACACCGGGGAGCTGTTTTTT. Translated, it gives CASTPRDRLNTGELFF.

Many counts were recorded for this clonotype. V gene TRBV19 combines with J gene TRBJ1-1; no reliable D call. The CDR3 is 13 amino acids. Deletions cut 1 base from V and 4 bases from J, with 7 bases between. Looked up from germline, CDR1 is LNHDA and CDR2 is SQIVND (reference sequence). This CDR3 is CASSIGEATEAFF. The CDR3, as DNA: TGTGCCAGTAGTATAGGAGAGGCCACTGAAGCTTTCTTT.

This clonotype was recorded many times. V usage is TRBV12-3 or TRBV12-4 and J usage is TRBJ1-6; 7 bases match TRBD1. V was clipped by 1 base and J by 5 bases; unmatched bases: 5. This CDR3 contains 16 residues. This CDR3 is CASSLGSGGNNSPLHF. The CDR3 nucleotides read TGTGCCAGCAGTTTAGGGTCAGGGGGGAATAATTCACCCCTCCACTTT.

The chain recombines TRBV5-1 with TRBJ2-2; 8 bases map to TRBD1. Trimming at V came to 6 bases and at J to 6 bases, leaving 10 bases not matched to a gene. Per germline, CDR1 SGHRS and CDR2 YFSETQ. There are 15 residues in the CDR3. CDR3 sequence (DNA): TGCGCCAGCACCCTCGGGGACAGGAGGGCCGGGGAGCTGTTTTTT. Its protein is CASTLGDRRAGELFF. Together with reference TRBV5-1 and TRBJ2-2, the CDR3 gives the full variable domain: KAGVTQTPRYLIKTRGQQVTLSCSPISGHRSVSWYQQTPGQGLQFLFEYFSETQRNKGNFPGRFSGRQFSNSRSEMNVSTLELGDSALYLCASTLGDRRAGELFFGEGSRLTVL.

The table lists this clonotype with many counts. The chain combines TRBV6-5 with TRBJ2-6; D not resolved. The CDR3 is made up of 16 amino acids. CDR1 and CDR2 from the germline V gene are MNHEY and SVGAGI. Deletions cut 6 bases from V and 0 bases from J, with 12 bases between. The CDR3, as DNA: TGTGCCAGCAGCCAAAGCCCCCGCTCTGGGGCCAACGTCCTGACTTTC. Amino acids: CASSQSPRSGANVLTF.

This clonotype was recorded at least ten times. The chain's CDR3 is CASSLSPTDTGELFF. The DNA of the CDR3 is TGTGCCAGCAGTTTAAGCCCCACAGACACCGGGGAGCTGTTTTTT. The chain couples TRBV28 to TRBJ2-2; D is ambiguous. Germline V CDR1 and CDR2: MDHEN, SYDVKM. V dropped 2 bases and J dropped 3 bases, with 10 bases sitting between them. The CDR3 is 15 residues long.

This clonotype was seen more than once but under ten times. CDR3 region: CASSRDWHYEQYF. CDR3 coding DNA: TGTGCCAGCAGCCGGGACTGGCACTACGAGCAGTACTTC. V gene TRBV6-1 combines with J gene TRBJ2-7, with a possible D match to TRBD2 (6 bases). Germline CDR1 MNHNS, CDR2 SASEGT. The CDR3 is made up of 13 amino acids. V dropped 6 bases and J dropped 3 bases, with 12 bases sitting between them.

This clonotype was seen many times. The genes are TRBV6-1 and TRBJ1-1; D uncertain. The CDR3 contains 13 residues. Germline V gives CDR1 MNHNS, CDR2 SASEGT. With 0 bases removed from V and 11 bases from J, the gap between germline ends came to 13 bases. The CDR3 region has the DNA TGTGCCAGCAGTGAAGCCCGCAGTATTACGGCTTTCTTT. Amino acids: CASSEARSITAFF.

This clonotype was detected only a few times. This chain joins TRBV6-1 and TRBJ2-7, with D unresolved. Germline-derived CDR1 and CDR2 are MNHNS and SASEGT. The CDR3 runs 12 residues. The V and J ends lost 1 base and 3 bases respectively, with 4 bases between them. CDR3 amino acids: CASSEVHYEQYF. In DNA, the CDR3 is TGTGCCAGCAGTGAAGTTCACTACGAGCAGTACTTC.

In its sample, this clonotype was seen many times. V and J are TRBV27 and TRBJ2-7, with TRBD1 matching over 9 bases. The CDR3 totals 14 residues. V shed 5 bases, J shed 7 bases, and the junction held 9 bases outside the gene matches. Germline V gene sequence: CDR1 MNHEY, CDR2 SMNVEV (reference sequence). The CDR3 nucleotides read TGTGCCAGCAGTGTACGGGACAGGGTTGGAGAGCAGTACTTC. Amino acids: CASSVRDRVGEQYF.

This clonotype has a handful of counts. The gene calls are TRBV28 and TRBJ1-1; possible D gene TRBD1, 5 bases. The CDR3 is made up of 15 amino acids. The V gene lost 4 bases and the J gene lost 3 bases, with 15 bases spanning the gap. Germline assignment: CDR1 MDHEN and CDR2 SYDVKM. The CDR3 loop reads CASSYGLGTHTEAFF. The CDR3 coding sequence is TGTGCCAGCAGTTATGGGTTGGGGACCCACACTGAAGCTTTCTTT.

The chain uses TRBV7-8 and TRBJ2-7; 15 positions match TRBD2. This CDR3 is 15 amino acids long. Germline trimming cut 6 bases from V and 5 bases from J; bases unmatched to any gene: 5. The V gene's germline CDR1 is SGHVS and CDR2 FQNEAQ. CDR3 nucleotides: TGTGCCAGCAGGGGACTAGCGGGAGGTATCGACGAGCAGTACTTC. Amino acid sequence: CASRGLAGGIDEQYF.

V is TRBV6-2 or TRBV6-3 and J is TRBJ1-2; D is undetermined. V gave up 4 bases and J gave up 2 bases, with 8 bases separating them. CDR1 and CDR2 (germline): MNHEY, SVGEGT. This CDR3 is 13 amino acids long. The CDR3 loop reads CASSLNWNYGYTF. CDR3 DNA: TGTGCCAGCAGTTTGAACTGGAACTATGGCTACACCTTC.

This clonotype was found many times. The chain joins TRBV6-1 to TRBJ2-5; TRBD2 might be the D (5 bases). The V end was cut by 2 bases, the J end by 5 bases, with 15 bases between. The CDR3 has 15 amino acids. Germline V lookup: CDR1 MNHNS, CDR2 SASEGT. CDR3 loop: CASSENVGEGETQYF. The CDR3 region has the DNA TGTGCCAGCAGTGAAAATGTGGGCGAGGGCGAGACCCAGTACTTC.

As for this clonotype: A much larger clone lies a single base off, so this may be a read error. This rearrangement joins TRBV5-1 to TRBJ2-6; TRBD1 might be the D (6 bases). Trimming left V 4 bases short and J 0 bases short, with 11 bases between. CDR3 length: 16 residues. Germline V gives CDR1 SGHRS, CDR2 YFSETQ. The CDR3 bases are TGCGCCAGCAGCAGCGGACAGCCCTCTGGGGCCAACGTCCTGACTTTC. The encoded protein is CASSSGQPSGANVLTF.

This clonotype has ten or more counts. The chain couples TRBV12-3 or TRBV12-4 to TRBJ2-7; 8 positions agree with TRBD2. V trimming: 4 bases; J trimming: 5 bases; junction bases outside the gene matches: 7. The CDR3 sequence is 14 residues long. CDR3 protein: CASSSGGPSNEQYF. The CDR3 nucleotides read TGTGCCAGCAGTTCGGGGGGGCCCTCAAACGAGCAGTACTTC.

Here the CDR3 DNA reads TGTGCCAGCAGCCAAGTCCCTACTAGTAACACTGAAGCTTTCTTT. It is translated as CASSQVPTSNTEAFF. The chain joins TRBV14 to TRBJ1-1; D gene uncertain. Trimming removed 1 base at V and 2 bases at J, with 11 bases between. The length of the CDR3 is 15 residues. CDR1 SGHDN and CDR2 FVKESK come from the germline V gene. Based on the CDR3 plus reference TRBV14 and TRBJ1-1, the full variable domain is EAGVTQFPSHSVIEKGQTVTLRCDPISGHDNLYWYRRVMGKEIKFLLHFVKESKQDESGMPNNRFLAERTGGTYSTLKVQPAELEDSGVYFCASSQVPTSNTEAFFGQGTRLTVV.

The sample holds many counts of this clonotype. This sequence joins TRBV6-5 and TRBJ1-5; D gene ambiguous. Trimming stripped 2 bases from V and 4 bases from J, with 15 bases between. This CDR3 has 16 amino acids. Germline V CDR1 and CDR2: MNHEY, SVGAGI. CDR3 DNA sequence: TGTGCCAGCAGTTACCTAGGGCCTGCTGGGAATCAGCCCCAGCATTTT. Protein sequence: CASSYLGPAGNQPQHF.

This clonotype showed up many times. The gene calls are TRBV6-1 and TRBJ2-5; tentative D call: TRBD2 (6 bases). CDR3 length equals 14 residues. V lost 0 bases to trimming and J lost 6 bases, with 11 bases between them. Germline V gene sequence: CDR1 MNHNS, CDR2 SASEGT. CDR3 nucleotide sequence: TGTGCCAGCAGTGAAGCGTGGGGAGGCCAGACCCAGTACTTC. Its translation is CASSEAWGGQTQYF.

This clonotype has at least ten counts. The chain has TRBV25-1 and TRBJ2-4; TRBD2 might be the D (6 bases). V was shortened by 4 bases and J by 1 base, with 11 bases between the two germline ends. The CDR3 sequence is 15 residues long. Germline loops: CDR1 MGHDK, CDR2 SYGVNS. CDR3 DNA: TGTGCCAGCAGTGCCCCGGGGAGGGCCAAAAACATTCAGTACTTC. This codes for CASSAPGRAKNIQYF.